This T cell receptor (beta chain) was sequenced in a study of PD-L1 blockade in urothelial cancer. Study details: Twenty-five of the 29 patients were men with bladder-origin urothelial cancer. Counts from blood samples showed a median of roughly 140,000 T cells. Samples of blood were analyzed 3 weeks (second dose) and 6 weeks after treatment start.

Assay used: immunoSEQ multiplex PCR; TCRdb lists only in-frame clones, some missing. The sample has tens of thousands of clones, 65% to 90% seen once; the top ten hold roughly 3.5%. Time point meaning: pretreatment peripheral blood. Germline CDR1 is SGHRS and CDR2 is YFSETQ. J lost 2 bases, V lost 5 bases, and 1 base had no gene match. CDR3 length equals 15 residues. Sequences were derived from PBMCs, sampled around atezolizumab (anti-PD-L1) treatment. This rearrangement joins TRBV5-1 to TRBJ2-2; 12 nucleotides line up with TRBD2. This sequence originates from a man between 65 and 85 years old with urothelial cancer. The CDR3 region is CASRLAGGNTGELFF. The CDR3 DNA sequence: TGCGCCAGCAGACTAGCGGGAGGCAACACCGGGGAGCTGTTTTTT.